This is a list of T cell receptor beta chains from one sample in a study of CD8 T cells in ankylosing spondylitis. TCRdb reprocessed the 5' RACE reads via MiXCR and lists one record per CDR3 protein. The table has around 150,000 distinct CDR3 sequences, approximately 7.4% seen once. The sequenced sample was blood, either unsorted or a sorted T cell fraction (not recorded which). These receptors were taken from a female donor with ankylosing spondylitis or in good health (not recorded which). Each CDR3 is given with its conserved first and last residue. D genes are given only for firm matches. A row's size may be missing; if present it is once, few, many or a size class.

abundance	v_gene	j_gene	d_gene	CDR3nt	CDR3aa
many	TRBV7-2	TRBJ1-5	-	TGTGCCAGCAGATCCCCGGCGCGGGGTCAGCCCCAGCATTTT	CASRSPARGQPQHF
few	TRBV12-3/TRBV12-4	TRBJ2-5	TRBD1	TGTGCCAGCAGTTTAGGGACAGGGTTGGCGGAGACCCAGTACTTC	CASSLGTGLAETQYF
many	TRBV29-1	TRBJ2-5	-	TGCAGCGTTGAAGACTCCGGGGCCGAAGAGACCCAGTACTTC	CSVEDSGAEETQYF
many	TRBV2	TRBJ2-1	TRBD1	TGTGCCAGCAGTGATGGCGGGACAGGCATTGAGCAGTTCTTC	CASSDGGTGIEQFF
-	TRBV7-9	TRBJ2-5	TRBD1	TGTGCCAGCAGCCCACCGGGGGACAGGGAAGAGACCCAGTACTTC	CASSPPGDREETQYF
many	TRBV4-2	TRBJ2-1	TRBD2	TGTGCCAGCAGCCCGGGACTAGCGGGGGGTACCTCCTACAATGAGCAGTTCTTC	CASSPGLAGGTSYNEQFF
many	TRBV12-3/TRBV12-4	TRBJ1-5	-	TGTGCCAGCACCACAGCGGGGGGACCCCCCTACAATCAGCCCCAGCATTTT	CASTTAGGPPYNQPQHF
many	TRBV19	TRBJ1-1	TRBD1	TGTGCCAGTAGTACTCCCGCGCGGGGACAGGGGGTGAACACTGAAGCTTTCTTT	CASSTPARGQGVNTEAFF
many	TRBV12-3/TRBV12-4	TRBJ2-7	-	TGTGCCAGCAGTTTAGTATCTCCGGACGAGCAGTACTTC	CASSLVSPDEQYF
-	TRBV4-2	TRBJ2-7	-	TGTGCCAGCGGCCCCGGGACACTCGAGCAGTACTTC	CASGPGTLEQYF
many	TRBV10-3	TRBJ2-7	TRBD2	TGTGCCACCGGGGGGTACGAGCAGTACTTC	CATGGYEQYF
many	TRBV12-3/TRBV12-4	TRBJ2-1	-	TGTGCCAGCAGTTTAGCGAGGCGGAGACCATACAATGAGCAGTTCTTC	CASSLARRRPYNEQFF
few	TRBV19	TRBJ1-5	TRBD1	TGTGCCAGTAGTATACAGGGGGCAAATTCCCAGCATTTT	CASSIQGANSQHF
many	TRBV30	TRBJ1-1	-	TGTGCCTGGAGTGTAAAGGGACAGAACACTGAAGCTTTCTTT	CAWSVKGQNTEAFF
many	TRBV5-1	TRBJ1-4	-	TGCGCCAGCAGCTTGGTTGGGGGCGCGTTGATCGGGGAAAAACTGTTTTTT	CASSLVGGALIGEKLFF
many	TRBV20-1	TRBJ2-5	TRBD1	TGCAGTGCGAGAGGCATGGACCCGGGACAGCAAGAGACCCAGTACTTC	CSARGMDPGQQETQYF
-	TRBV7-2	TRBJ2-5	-	TGTGCCAGCAGCGACTATCTTCAAGAGACCCAGTACTTC	CASSDYLQETQYF
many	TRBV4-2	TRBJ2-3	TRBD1	TGTGCCAGCAGCCATCCCCTGGGACAGGGGTCAGATACGCAGTATTTT	CASSHPLGQGSDTQYF
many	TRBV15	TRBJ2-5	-	TGTGCCACCAGCAGAGAGGGTAGAGAGACCCAGTACTTC	CATSREGRETQYF
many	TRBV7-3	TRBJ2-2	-	TGTGCCAGCAGCTTAACGTTCCAGGGGAACACCGGGGAGCTGTTTTTT	CASSLTFQGNTGELFF
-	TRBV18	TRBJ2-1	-	TGTGCCAGCTCTAATTCCGGGGGTTACAATGAGCAGTTCTTC	CASSNSGGYNEQFF
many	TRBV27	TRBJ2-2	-	TGTGCCAGCACCCTGGGGAGAAACACCGGGGAGCTGTTTTTT	CASTLGRNTGELFF
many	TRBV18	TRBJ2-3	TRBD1	TGTGCCAGCTCCCCCTACCGGGACAGGCTCACAGATACGCAGTATTTT	CASSPYRDRLTDTQYF
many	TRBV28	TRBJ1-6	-	TGTGCCAGCAGTTCCTTCAGCTCCTATAATTCACCCCTCCACTTT	CASSSFSSYNSPLHF
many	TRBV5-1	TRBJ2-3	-	TGCGCCAGCAGCTTGGAGGGGGGGCGCTTTGCAGATACGCAGTATTTT	CASSLEGGRFADTQYF
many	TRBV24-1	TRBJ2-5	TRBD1	TGTGCCACCAGTGGTTCGACAGGGGCAATCGTCCAGTACTTC	CATSGSTGAIVQYF
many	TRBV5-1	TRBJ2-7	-	TGCGCCAGCAGCTTGGGATTCGGGGCCATAACCGACTACGAGCAGTACTTC	CASSLGFGAITDYEQYF
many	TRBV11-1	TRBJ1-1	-	TGTGCCAGCAGCTTAACCGGCGGAGCGTCTAACACTGAAGCTTTCTTT	CASSLTGGASNTEAFF
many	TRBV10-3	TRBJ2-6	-	TGTGCCACCGGGGGGACAACTCCTTCTGGGGCCAACGTCCTGACTTTC	CATGGTTPSGANVLTF
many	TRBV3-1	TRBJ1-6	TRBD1	TGTGCCAGCAGCCAGACAGGGGGACCATATAATTCACCCCTCCACTTT	CASSQTGGPYNSPLHF
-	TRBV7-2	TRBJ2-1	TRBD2	TGTGCCAGCAGCTTACCCCAGCGGGGGTCTGGTGAGCAGTTCTTC	CASSLPQRGSGEQFF
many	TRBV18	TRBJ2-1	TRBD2	TGTGCCAGCTCACCCGGGGGGGTCGAGCAGTTCTTC	CASSPGGVEQFF
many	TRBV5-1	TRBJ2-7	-	TGCGCCAGCAGAGTGGACGCCTTCTACGAGCAGTACTTC	CASRVDAFYEQYF
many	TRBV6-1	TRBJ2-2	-	TGTGCCAGCAGCCCCGTTGAGAGGGGGGACACCGGGGAGCTGTTTTTT	CASSPVERGDTGELFF
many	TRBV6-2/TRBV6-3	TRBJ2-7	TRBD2	TGTGCCAGCAGTTACGACCTAGGCGGGGGGAGCTCCTACGAGCAGTACTTC	CASSYDLGGGSSYEQYF